The 15 T cell receptor beta chains in this list originate from one sample, sequenced in a study of T-cell reconstitution after alpha-beta-depleted transplantation in children. Unique molecular identifiers were incorporated during preparation of the TCRbeta library. TCRdb re-called the PCR reads through MiXCR, storing one row per CDR3 protein. The sample holds fewer than 400,000 distinct CDR3 sequences, more than 20% seen once. The starting material was PBMCs, mostly from graft donor cells, obtained 180 days after TCRalphabeta/CD19-depleted stem cell transplant. Source of these receptors: a male patient younger than 18 who had a stem cell transplant for acute lymphoblastic leukemia, so the T cells may come from the graft donor.

The V and J genes are TRBV5-1 and TRBJ2-1, with D perhaps TRBD2 (5 bases). Germline V gives CDR1 SGHRS, CDR2 YFSETQ. There are 17 residues in the CDR3. V lost 7 bases to trimming and J lost 0 bases, with 20 bases between them. The CDR3 loop reads CASSMRARSFSYNEQFF. DNA for the CDR3: TGCGCCAGCTCCATGCGGGCCAGATCCTTCTCCTACAATGAGCAGTTCTTC.

A few counts support this clonotype. The chain links TRBV7-3 to TRBJ2-3; TRBD2 matches 10 bases. Trimming took 1 base from V and 1 from J; bases not matched to a gene: 8. CDR1 is SGHTA and CDR2 is FQGTGA in the germline V gene. The CDR3 is 18 amino acids. The DNA of the CDR3 is TGTGCCAGCAGCTTAATGTTAGGACTAGCGGTCGGCACAGATACGCAGTATTTT. Translating it yields CASSLMLGLAVGTDTQYF. Full variable domain (outside the CDR3, taken from reference TRBV7-3 and TRBJ2-3): GAGVSQTPSNKVTEKGKYVELRCDPISGHTALYWYRQSLGQGPEFLIYFQGTGAADDSGLPNDRFFAVRPEGSVSTLKIQRTERGDSAVYLCASSLMLGLAVGTDTQYFGPGTRLTVL.

This clonotype occurred a few times. The J gene is TRBJ2-3, the V gene TRBV29-1; 8 bases match TRBD1. V shed 0 bases and J 2 bases; nucleotides not matched to a gene: 7. CDR1 and CDR2 from the germline V gene are SQVTM and ANQGSEA. The CDR3 spans 16 residues. CDR3 protein: CSVEDPWDRNTDTQYF. The CDR3 nucleotides are TGCAGCGTTGAAGATCCTTGGGACAGGAACACAGATACGCAGTATTTT.

The chain has TRBV3-1 and TRBJ2-2, with a possible D match to TRBD2 (5 bases). Per germline, CDR1 LGHDT and CDR2 YNNKEL (reference sequence). V lost 5 bases and J 4 bases, leaving 14 bases between the germline ends. The CDR3 spans 15 residues. CDR3 sequence: CASSSAKDSTGELFF. CDR3 nucleotide sequence: TGTGCCAGCAGCTCTGCGAAGGACTCCACCGGGGAGCTGTTTTTT.

The DNA for the CDR3 is TGCGCCAGCAGCCAGGGGACTAGCGGGAGGGGCACCGGGGAGCTGTTTTTT. Its protein is CASSQGTSGRGTGELFF. V gene TRBV4-1 combines with J gene TRBJ2-2; 16 nucleotides line up with TRBD2. Germline CDR1 reads MGHRA; CDR2 reads YSYEKL. The CDR3 spans 17 residues. With V trimmed by 3 bases and J by 4 bases, 2 bases remained unmatched.

Ten or more counts support this clonotype. The chain carries TRBV5-1 and TRBJ2-3; tentatively, D is TRBD1 or TRBD2 (5 bases each). CDR1 is SGHRS and CDR2 is YFSETQ in the germline V gene. V was pared by 4 bases and J by 4 bases, with 19 bases between. The CDR3 has 16 amino acids. CDR3 amino acids: CASSLRPIGTSDTQYF. The CDR3 nucleotides read TGCGCCAGCAGCCTACGGCCGATTGGGACGTCAGATACGCAGTATTTT.

This clonotype has at least ten counts. The CDR3 region is CASSLGTGQETQYF. In nucleotides, the CDR3 is TGCGCCAGCAGCCTTGGGACGGGACAAGAGACCCAGTACTTC. The rearrangement links TRBV5-1 to TRBJ2-5, with D possibly being TRBD1 or TRBD2 (5 bases each). V lost 4 bases and J lost 2, with 12 bases in between. Germline V CDR1 and CDR2: SGHRS, YFSETQ. This CDR3 has 14 amino acids. Supplemented by reference TRBV5-1 and TRBJ2-5, the full variable domain reads KAGVTQTPRYLIKTRGQQVTLSCSPISGHRSVSWYQQTPGQGLQFLFEYFSETQRNKGNFPGRFSGRQFSNSRSEMNVSTLELGDSALYLCASSLGTGQETQYFGPGTRLLVL.

This clonotype appeared a few times. The chain joins TRBV5-1 to TRBJ2-5; 7 nucleotides line up with TRBD2. CDR1 is SGHRS, CDR2 YFSETQ, per germline. The CDR3 is 15 residues long. V trimming: 0 bases; J trimming: 10 bases; junction bases outside the gene matches: 12. Here the CDR3 DNA reads TGCGCCAGCAGCTTGGCCGGGGGGTCGTCGGGTGACCAGTACTTC. It codes for CASSLAGGSSGDQYF. The full variable domain, in which reference TRBV5-1 and TRBJ2-5 provide the parts outside the CDR3, is KAGVTQTPRYLIKTRGQQVTLSCSPISGHRSVSWYQQTPGQGLQFLFEYFSETQRNKGNFPGRFSGRQFSNSRSEMNVSTLELGDSALYLCASSLAGGSSGDQYFGPGTRLLVL.

The CDR3 region is CSVVCYTVGLAGVYNEQFF. CDR3 sequence (DNA): TGCAGCGTTGTATGCTACACCGTCGGACTAGCGGGCGTATACAATGAGCAGTTCTTC. V gene TRBV29-1 combines with J gene TRBJ2-1; 11 positions match TRBD2. From germline, CDR1 is SQVTM and CDR2 ANQGSEA. Unmatched junction bases numbered 18, after V lost 4 bases and J lost 4 bases. The CDR3 runs to 19 residues.

V gene TRBV6-6 combines with J gene TRBJ2-7; D uncertain. Germline-derived CDR1 and CDR2 are MNHNY and SVGAGI (reference sequence). V lost 2 bases and J 2 bases, leaving 1 base between the germline ends. The CDR3 sequence is 11 residues long. CDR3 DNA sequence: TGTGCCAGCAGTTACACCTACGAGCAGTACTTC. Protein product: CASSYTYEQYF.

The genes are TRBV20-1 and TRBJ2-7; D unresolved. Germline CDR1 and CDR2: DFQATT and SNEGSKA (reference sequence). The CDR3 totals 14 residues. V shed 2 bases and J shed 4 bases, with 15 bases lying between them. In DNA, the CDR3 is TGCAGTGCTAGACTCGTCCTAAGTGAATACGAGCAGTACTTC. Amino acid sequence: CSARLVLSEYEQYF.

This chain uses TRBV7-9 with TRBJ1-2, with unresolved D. The V gene lost 5 bases and the J gene lost 4 bases, with 8 bases spanning the gap. Germline CDR1 SEHNR, CDR2 FQNEAQ (reference sequence). This CDR3 is built from 12 residues. In nucleotides, the CDR3 is TGTGCCAGCAGCCGTCGCCTCTATGGCTACACCTTC. Amino acid sequence: CASSRRLYGYTF.

This chain uses TRBV12-3 or TRBV12-4 with TRBJ1-2, with a tentative D call TRBD1 (6 bases). The CDR3 is 15 residues long. Trimming took 6 bases from V and 0 from J, leaving 14 bases between them. CDR3 sequence (DNA): TGTGCCAGCAGCTCTAGGGGGGAGGCTAACTATGGCTACACCTTC. Amino acid sequence: CASSSRGEANYGYTF.

This clonotype was counted between two and nine times. The genes are TRBV12-3 or TRBV12-4 and TRBJ2-3, with D uncertain. Trimming removed 8 bases at V and 5 bases at J, with 11 bases between. The CDR3 sequence is 12 residues long. The CDR3 region is CASEESGDTQYF. CDR3 nucleotide sequence: TGTGCCAGCGAAGAGTCTGGAGATACGCAGTATTTT.

This clonotype was picked up a small number of times. The V and J genes are TRBV4-1 and TRBJ2-7; D ambiguous. With 7 bases removed from V and 0 bases from J, the gap between germline ends came to 13 bases. The CDR3 contains 14 residues. Germline V gene data show CDR1 as MGHRA and CDR2 as YSYEKL. The CDR3 nucleotides read TGCGCCAGCACCCTAGGACCCTCCTCCTACGAGCAGTACTTC. It yields the protein CASTLGPSSYEQYF.